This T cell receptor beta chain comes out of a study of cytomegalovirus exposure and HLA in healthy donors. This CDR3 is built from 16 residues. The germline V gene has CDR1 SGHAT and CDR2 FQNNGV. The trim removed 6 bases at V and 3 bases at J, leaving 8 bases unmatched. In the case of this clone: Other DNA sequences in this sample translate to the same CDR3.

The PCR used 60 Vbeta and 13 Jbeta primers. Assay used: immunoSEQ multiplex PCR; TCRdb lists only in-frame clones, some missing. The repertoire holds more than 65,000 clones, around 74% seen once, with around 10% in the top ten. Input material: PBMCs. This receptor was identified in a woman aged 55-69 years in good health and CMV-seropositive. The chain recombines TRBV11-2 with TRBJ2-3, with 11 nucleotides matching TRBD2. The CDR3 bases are TGTGCCAGCAGTTTGCGACTAGCGGGAAGTACAGATACGCAGTATTTT. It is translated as CASSLRLAGSTDTQYF.